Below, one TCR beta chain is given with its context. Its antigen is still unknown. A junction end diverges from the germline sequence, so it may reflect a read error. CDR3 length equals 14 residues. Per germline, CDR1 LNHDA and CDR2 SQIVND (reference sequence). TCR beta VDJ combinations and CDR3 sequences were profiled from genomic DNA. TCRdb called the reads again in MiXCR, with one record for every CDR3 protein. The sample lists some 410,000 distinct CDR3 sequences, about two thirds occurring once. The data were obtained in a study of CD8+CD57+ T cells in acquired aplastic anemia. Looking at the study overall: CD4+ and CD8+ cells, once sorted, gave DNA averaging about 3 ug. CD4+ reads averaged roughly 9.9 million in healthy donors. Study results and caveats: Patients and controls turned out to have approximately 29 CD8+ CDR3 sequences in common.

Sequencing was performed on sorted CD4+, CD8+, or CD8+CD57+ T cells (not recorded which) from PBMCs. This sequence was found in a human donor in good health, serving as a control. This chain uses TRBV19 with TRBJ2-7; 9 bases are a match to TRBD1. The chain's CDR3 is CAGSFNRGRTGQYF. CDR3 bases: TGTGCCGGTAGTTTCAACAGGGGGCGCACTGGGCAGTACTTC.